The T cell receptor (beta chain) described here comes from a study of T cell changes during pregnancy in multiple sclerosis. The repertoire was sequenced with immunoSEQ multiplex PCR; TCRdb's copy has only in-frame clones and lacks some. This table holds about 110,000 clones, about nine tenths found once. Looked up from germline, CDR1 is LNHDA and CDR2 is SQIVND (reference sequence). V lost 3 bases and J lost 6, with 19 bases in between. This CDR3 spans 16 amino acids. The J gene is TRBJ2-3, the V gene TRBV19; possibly TRBD2 for D (6 bases). The material was peripheral blood, obtained after pregnancy. The TCR was taken from a female donor with multiple sclerosis, enrolled in a pregnancy study. CDR3 loop: CASSMGGGSRSDTQYF. The CDR3 nucleotides are TGTGCCAGTAGTATGGGGGGAGGCTCCCGCAGTGATACGCAGTATTTT.